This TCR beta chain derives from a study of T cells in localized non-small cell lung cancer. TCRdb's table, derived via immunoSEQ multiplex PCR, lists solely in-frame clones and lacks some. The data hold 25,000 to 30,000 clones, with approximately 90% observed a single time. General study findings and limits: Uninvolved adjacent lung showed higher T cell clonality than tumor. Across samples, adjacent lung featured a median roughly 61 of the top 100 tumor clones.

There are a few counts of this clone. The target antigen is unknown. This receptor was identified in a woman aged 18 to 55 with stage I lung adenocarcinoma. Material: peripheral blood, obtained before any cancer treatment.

This CDR3 is CASSLGQGREQYF. The CDR3 DNA follows: TGTGCCAGCAGCCTAGGACAGGGCCGAGAGCAGTACTTC. The V gene is TRBV11-2, the J gene TRBJ2-7; 8 bases fit TRBD1. J lost 7 bases, V lost 5 bases, and 7 bases had no gene match. CDR1 is SGHAT, CDR2 FQNNGV, per germline. CDR3 length equals 13 residues.